This T cell receptor (beta chain) appears in the sequencing data of a study of spatial heterogeneity in lung cancer. For the study at large: Across the raw uncorrected reads, a unique TCR and UMI combination was observed, on average, more than ten times. Study-wide results and limits: Ubiquitous, expanded tumor-derived TCRs were more frequently observed in blood at resection than at follow-up.

TCR cDNA molecules each carried a unique molecular identifier. TCRdb reprocessed the 5' RACE reads with MiXCR, giving one entry per CDR3 protein. The sample yields about 75,000 distinct CDR3 sequences, about 14% seen once. This clonotype occurred many times. Its antigen is unidentified. Stated time point: sample taken at primary tumor resection. The study sequenced unsorted whole RNA from tumor, nontumor lung or frozen PBMC. CDR1 and CDR2 (germline): SEHNR, FQNEAQ (reference sequence). Trimming shortened V by 2 bases and J by 5 bases, and 10 bases separated the two germline ends. The CDR3 extends over 13 amino acids.

The material was PBMCs, obtained at surgery. This chain joins TRBV7-9 and TRBJ2-7; D is perhaps TRBD1 (5 bases). This receptor was obtained from a male donor with early-stage non-small cell lung cancer. The CDR3 loop is CASSLQGINEQYF. DNA of the CDR3: TGTGCCAGCAGCTTACAGGGAATCAACGAGCAGTACTTC.